The TCR beta chain under discussion was sequenced for a study of blood T cell repertoires in COVID-19 (dated by TCRdb to about 2020). At the level of the whole study: The collaborator samples originated in the United States, Italy and Spain and spanned the acute and convalescent phases of COVID-19. The prospective study material was composed of cDNA or gDNA derived from T cells, B-cell-depleted T cells, or PBMCs. Deeply sampled blood TCRbeta repertoires from subjects exposed to, actively infected with, or recovered from COVID-19 were included in the dataset. The repertoires were released in a freely available public database intended as a resource for research on the immune response to SARS-CoV-2. Samples came from the ongoing ImmuneRACE study (first 160 participants) plus 1,254 subjects from 6 global collaborators. Nearly every sample came with metadata listing a de-identified subject ID, COVID-19 status, age in years and sex. Where available, HLA class I and class II types were taken from metadata supplied by the sample provider and were not determined by assay-based typing.

The CDR3, cysteine through phenylalanine, is 11 amino acids long. The DNA shown is the 33-base CDR3, in frame from base 1. The germline V gene specifies MGHRA as CDR1 and YSYEKL as CDR2. V was cut back by 1 base and J by 8 bases, leaving a gap of 5 bases between them. One collaborating source in Seattle enrolled patients during active infection and followed them longitudinally through the course of disease. Each collaborating institution followed its own protocols to collect whole blood in K2EDTA tubes. Collaborator samples were shipped for TCRbeta analysis as frozen whole blood, isolated PBMCs, or DNA extracted from either sample type. A remark on this clone: Its antigen is unknown. No base quality values were provided; no much bigger clone lies one nucleotide off.

TCRbeta CDR3 regions were amplified from genomic DNA by means of the immunoSEQ Assay, a bias-controlled multiplex PCR. Under the source paper's analysis protocol: The number of nucleated cells in each sample was estimated from the amplification of reference gene primers within the assay. To quantify the absolute abundance of each unique TCRbeta CDR3 rearrangement, sequence reads were collapsed and filtered. For each sample, productive Simpson clonality was calculated by taking the square root of Simpson's diversity index across productive rearrangements. The source is immuneACCESS, and TCRdb retained only in-frame sequences with V and J called. Part of the clones is not carried over; for the studies checked, unresolved V genes explain less than half of this, and the remainder is unexplained. Clonal size and the V and J genes are those of that table, whereas D and trimming came from the DNA. The sample has about 420,000 clones on record, approximately 90% of them singletons. 0.8% to 0.9% of the sample belongs to the ten largest clones.

General findings and caveats noted by the study authors: How much clinical and demographic metadata was included differed by source and by participant, and the metadata was provided uncurated.

Source material: peripheral blood. This chain is built from TRBV4-1 and TRBJ2-5; TRBD2 is a possible D gene, resting on 5 matching bases. This TCR derives from a man aged 18 to 30 with COVID-19, enrolled during active disease. Here the CDR3 is given as CASSQAGTQYF. The base sequence is TGCGCCAGCAGCCAAGCGGGAACCCAGTACTTC.